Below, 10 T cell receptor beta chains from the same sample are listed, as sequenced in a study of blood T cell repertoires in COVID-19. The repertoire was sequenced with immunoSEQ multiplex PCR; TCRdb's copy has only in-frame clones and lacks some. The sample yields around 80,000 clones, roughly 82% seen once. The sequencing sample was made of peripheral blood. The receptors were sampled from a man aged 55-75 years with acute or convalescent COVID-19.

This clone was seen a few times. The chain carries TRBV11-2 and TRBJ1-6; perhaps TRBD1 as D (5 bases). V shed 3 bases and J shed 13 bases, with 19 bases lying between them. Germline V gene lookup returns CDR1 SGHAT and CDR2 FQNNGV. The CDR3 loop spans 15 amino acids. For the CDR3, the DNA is TGTGCCAGCAGCTTCCTAGGGGCCGCGTTGTCGCCCCTCCACTTT. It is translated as CASSFLGAALSPLHF.

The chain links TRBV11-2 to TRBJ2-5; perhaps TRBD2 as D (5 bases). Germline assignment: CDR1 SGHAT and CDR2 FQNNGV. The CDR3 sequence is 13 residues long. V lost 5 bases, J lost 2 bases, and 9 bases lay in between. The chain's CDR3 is CASSPTTQETQYF. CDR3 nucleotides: TGTGCCAGCAGCCCGACTACGCAAGAGACCCAGTACTTC. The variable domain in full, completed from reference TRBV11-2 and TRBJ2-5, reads EAGVAQSPRYKIIEKRQSVAFWCNPISGHATLYWYQQILGQGPKLLIQFQNNGVVDDSQLPKDRFSAERLKGVDSTLKIQPAKLEDSAVYLCASSPTTQETQYFGPGTRLLVL.

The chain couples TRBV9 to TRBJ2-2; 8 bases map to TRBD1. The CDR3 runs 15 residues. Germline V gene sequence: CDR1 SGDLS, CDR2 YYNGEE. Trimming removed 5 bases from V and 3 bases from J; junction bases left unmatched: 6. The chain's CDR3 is CASREGTGHTGELFF. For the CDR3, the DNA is TGTGCCAGCAGAGAAGGGACAGGACACACCGGGGAGCTGTTTTTT.

The CDR3 is CASSTETDNEQFF. Written as DNA, the CDR3 is TGTGCCAGCAGCACTGAGACTGACAATGAGCAGTTCTTC. The chain has TRBV7-3 and TRBJ2-1; the D is unclear. CDR1 is SGHTA, CDR2 FQGTGA, per germline. V was cut by 5 bases and J by 5 bases, with 10 bases left in between. CDR3 size: 13 residues.

The CDR3 here is CASSLAGGRELFF. CDR3 nucleotides: TGTGCCAGCAGCTTAGCGGGGGGGAGGGAGCTGTTTTTT. V gene TRBV7-2 combines with J gene TRBJ2-2, with 7 nucleotides matching TRBD2. Unmatched junction bases numbered 1, after V lost 0 bases and J lost 9 bases. The germline V gene has CDR1 SGHTA and CDR2 FQGNSA. The CDR3 is made up of 13 amino acids.

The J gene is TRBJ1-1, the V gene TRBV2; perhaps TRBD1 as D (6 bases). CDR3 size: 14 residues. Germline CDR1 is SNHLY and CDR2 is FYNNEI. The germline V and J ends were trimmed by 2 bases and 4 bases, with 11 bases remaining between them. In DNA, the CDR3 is TGTGCCAGCAGTGAAAGGGGGGGCACCACTGAAGCTTTCTTT. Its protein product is CASSERGGTTEAFF.

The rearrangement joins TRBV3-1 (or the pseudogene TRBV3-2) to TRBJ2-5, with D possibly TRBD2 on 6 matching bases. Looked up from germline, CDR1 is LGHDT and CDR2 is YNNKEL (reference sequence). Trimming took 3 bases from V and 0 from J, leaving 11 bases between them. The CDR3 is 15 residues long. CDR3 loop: CASSHEGDYQETQYF. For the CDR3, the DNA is TGTGCCAGCAGCCATGAAGGGGACTACCAAGAGACCCAGTACTTC.

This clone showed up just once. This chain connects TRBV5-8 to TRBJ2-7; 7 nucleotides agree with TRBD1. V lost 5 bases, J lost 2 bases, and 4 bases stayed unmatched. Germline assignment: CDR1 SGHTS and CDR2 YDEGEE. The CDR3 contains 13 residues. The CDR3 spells CASSRGQAYEQYF. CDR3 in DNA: TGTGCCAGCAGTCGCGGACAGGCCTACGAGCAGTACTTC.

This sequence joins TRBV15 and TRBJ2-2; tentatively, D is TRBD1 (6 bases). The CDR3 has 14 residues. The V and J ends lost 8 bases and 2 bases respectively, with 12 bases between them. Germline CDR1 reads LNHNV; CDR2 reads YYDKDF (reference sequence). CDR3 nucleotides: TGTGCCACCCAAGTACAGGGCAACACCGGGGAGCTGTTTTTT. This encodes CATQVQGNTGELFF.

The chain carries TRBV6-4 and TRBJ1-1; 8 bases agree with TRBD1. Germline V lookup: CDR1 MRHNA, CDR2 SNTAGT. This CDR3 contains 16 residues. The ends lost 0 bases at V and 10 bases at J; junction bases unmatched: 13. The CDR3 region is CASSDSSTSGGKGAFF. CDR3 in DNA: TGTGCCAGCAGTGACTCGAGCACCTCAGGGGGCAAGGGAGCTTTCTTT.